This note documents a single TCR beta chain sequence. Compared with germline, one end of the junction differs, possibly owing to a read error. Germline V CDR1 and CDR2: SSHAT, FNYEAQ (reference sequence). The CDR3 consists of 14 residues. Per the original methods: Reference gene primer amplification gave nucleated cell count estimates. Some clones are missing from TCRdb's copy, which holds only in-frame ones; the method was immunoSEQ multiplex PCR. Clone size and the V and J calls come from that table; the DNA yielded D and trimming. Among about 380,000 clones, around 87% were seen once, and the ten largest hold 1.3%. This sample stems from a study of blood T cell repertoires in COVID-19. On the study more broadly: Spain, Italy and the United States supplied samples that represented acute and convalescent COVID-19. The cDNA or gDNA used as material had been derived from T cells, B-cell-depleted T cells, or PBMCs.

Enrolled through a virtual design, the participants were between 18 and 89 years of age and came from about two dozen US areas. This TCR came from a man aged 30 to 39 who had recovered from COVID-19. The gene calls are TRBV7-7 and TRBJ1-1; D gene ambiguous. Specimen: PBMCs or T cells enriched from blood (not recorded which). CDR3 protein: CASRSPSTDTEAFF. The CDR3 nucleotides are TGTGCTAGCAGGAGCCCTTCCACGGACACTGAAGCTTTCTTT.